Below, 28 T cell receptor beta chains from the same sample are listed, as sequenced in a study of blood T cell repertoires in COVID-19. The method was immunoSEQ multiplex PCR; TCRdb's version includes in-frame clones alone and lacks a portion of them. The profile shows approximately 350,000 clones, about nine tenths of them singletons. The sequenced sample was peripheral blood. The receptor source for this set is a woman aged 45-65 years with COVID-19, enrolled during active disease.

Concerning this clone itself: The sample carries other DNA sequences with the same CDR3. The chain combines TRBV5-4 with TRBJ2-7, with D perhaps matching TRBD1 (6 bases). The CDR3 extends over 14 amino acids. Germline V gives CDR1 SGHNT, CDR2 YYREEE (reference sequence). The germline V and J ends were trimmed by 3 bases and 1 base, with 11 bases remaining between them. The CDR3 nucleotides are TGTGCCAGCAGCTCCGGACAGAGTTCCTACGAGCAGTACTTC. This translates into CASSSGQSSYEQYF.

This clone was observed a few times. This sequence joins TRBV30 and TRBJ2-7; 8 bases map to TRBD1. Germline V lookup: CDR1 GTSNPN, CDR2 SVGIG (reference sequence). V shed 3 bases and J 6 bases; nucleotides not matched to a gene: 13. This CDR3 has 15 amino acids. DNA of the CDR3: TGTGCCTGGAGGCGACCGGGACAGGTATACAGCGAGCAGTACTTC. Translation: CAWRRPGQVYSEQYF. The full variable domain, rest sourced from reference TRBV30 and TRBJ2-7, is SQTIHQWPATLVQPVGSPLSLECTVEGTSNPNLYWYRQAAGRGLQLLFYSVGIGQISSEVPQNLSASRPQDRQFILSSKKLLLSDSGFYLCAWRRPGQVYSEQYFGPGTRLTVT.

The chain uses TRBV5-1 and TRBJ2-1, with a tentative D call TRBD1 (6 bases). The CDR3 has 14 amino acids. Trimming took off 4 bases at V and 3 bases at J, with 11 bases between the two ends. Germline V gives CDR1 SGHRS, CDR2 YFSETQ. CDR3 nucleotides: TGCGCCAGCAGCGGCAGGACAGTCTACAATGAGCAGTTCTTC. It encodes CASSGRTVYNEQFF.

The chain is built from TRBV5-1 and TRBJ1-1, with D possibly matching TRBD1 (6 bases). Per the germline V gene, CDR1 is SGHRS and CDR2 is YFSETQ. This CDR3 contains 14 residues. V shed 1 base and J shed 4 bases, with 11 bases lying between them. The CDR3 loop is CASSLQGFGTEAFF. The CDR3 DNA follows: TGCGCCAGCAGCTTGCAGGGGTTTGGCACTGAAGCTTTCTTT. The whole variable domain, remainder taken from reference TRBV5-1 and TRBJ1-1, is KAGVTQTPRYLIKTRGQQVTLSCSPISGHRSVSWYQQTPGQGLQFLFEYFSETQRNKGNFPGRFSGRQFSNSRSEMNVSTLELGDSALYLCASSLQGFGTEAFFGQGTRLTVV.

V is TRBV27 and J is TRBJ1-2; 7 bases fit TRBD1. J was trimmed by 4 bases and V by 3 bases; bases with no gene match: 29. CDR1 and CDR2 from the germline V gene are MNHEY and SMNVEV (reference sequence). The CDR3 contains 22 residues. The CDR3: CASSFHRPLVLLRQGIFYGYTF. The CDR3 DNA reads as TGTGCCAGCAGTTTCCACAGACCCCTAGTTCTTTTAAGACAGGGAATCTTCTATGGCTACACCTTC.

As to this clone: One junction end does not reproduce the germline sequence, and a read error may be involved. The CDR3 DNA reads as TGTGCCAGTAGTCTAGAGGGCCAAAACGCAAAGCAGTTCTTC. It codes for CASSLEGQNAKQFF. V gene TRBV19 combines with J gene TRBJ2-1; a weak D match, TRBD2 (5 bases). This CDR3 is built from 14 residues. Germline V gene sequence: CDR1 LNHDA, CDR2 SQIVND (reference sequence).

The chain links TRBV5-1 to TRBJ2-1, with TRBD2 matching 13 bases. CDR1 and CDR2 from the germline V gene are SGHRS and YFSETQ. V lost 4 bases to trimming and J lost 10 bases; unmatched junction nucleotides: 11. This CDR3 has 16 amino acids. CDR3 nucleotides: TGCGCCAGCAGCGCCACACTAGCGGGAGGGCCGGTAGAGCAGTTCTTC. Translation: CASSATLAGGPVEQFF.

The rearrangement links TRBV19 to TRBJ1-5; D may be TRBD1 (6 bases). This CDR3 is 15 amino acids long. The germline V gene encodes CDR1 LNHDA and CDR2 SQIVND (reference sequence). V was pared by 1 base and J by 6 bases, with 13 bases between. CDR3 sequence reads: CASSIASGGPQPQHF. CDR3 bases: TGTGCCAGTAGTATAGCATCGGGGGGGCCTCAGCCCCAGCATTTT.

This chain links TRBV3-1 (or the pseudogene TRBV3-2) with TRBJ1-2, with TRBD1 matching over 7 bases. CDR1 and CDR2 (germline): LGHDT, YNNKEL (reference sequence). Germline trimming cut 0 bases from V and 3 bases from J; bases unmatched to any gene: 10. This CDR3 is built from 17 residues. CDR3 nucleotide sequence: TGTGCCAGCAGCCAAGAAATGCCAGGGGGTGTTTACTATGGCTACACCTTC. Translating gives CASSQEMPGGVYYGYTF.

The J gene is TRBJ2-3, the V gene TRBV25-1; D is perhaps TRBD1 (6 bases). Germline CDR1 and CDR2: MGHDK and SYGVNS. With 3 bases removed from V and 5 bases from J, the gap between germline ends came to 12 bases. This CDR3 has 14 residues. Here the CDR3 reads CASSEVNREDTQYF. The CDR3 region has the DNA TGTGCCAGCAGTGAGGTTAACAGGGAAGATACGCAGTATTTT.

The chain recombines TRBV6-5 with TRBJ2-7; D remains ambiguous. The CDR3 runs to 11 residues. Germline lookup yields CDR1 MNHEY and CDR2 SVGAGI. The V end was cut by 5 bases, the J end by 3 bases, with 5 bases between. CDR3 sequence (DNA): TGTGCCAGCAGTAACATCTACGAGCAGTACTTC. Protein sequence: CASSNIYEQYF.

V gene TRBV24-1 combines with J gene TRBJ1-5; weak D call: TRBD1 (5 bases). The CDR3 loop spans 13 amino acids. In germline, CDR1 is KGHDR, CDR2 SFDVKD. Trimming left V 9 bases short and J 7 bases short, with 15 bases between. The CDR3 loop reads CATSGGGRQPQHF. For the CDR3, the DNA is TGTGCCACCTCCGGCGGGGGAAGACAGCCCCAGCATTTT.

This chain joins TRBV5-5 and TRBJ2-1; D is possibly TRBD2 (7 bases). Between the trimmed V and J ends, which lost 0 bases and 2 bases, there was a span of 9 bases. The germline V gene encodes CDR1 SGHKS and CDR2 YYEKEE (reference sequence). This CDR3 is 15 amino acids long. In DNA form, the CDR3 reads TGTGCCAGCAGCTTGGGAGGGGGGGCCTACAATGAGCAGTTCTTC. Translation gives CASSLGGGAYNEQFF.

The rearrangement links TRBV21-1 to TRBJ2-7; the table calls TRBD1, which could not be checked here. TRBV21-1 is a documented pseudogene. This CDR3 comprises 14 residues. As DNA, the CDR3 is TGTGCCAGCAGCCTCCGGACAGGGACCTACGAGCAGTACTTC. Translated: CASSLRTGTYEQYF.

The chain is built from TRBV3-1 (or the pseudogene TRBV3-2) and TRBJ1-6; the D is unclear. Germline assignment: CDR1 LGHDT and CDR2 YNNKEL (reference sequence). This CDR3 comprises 16 residues. Trimming stripped 4 bases from V and 6 bases from J, with 16 bases between. For the CDR3, the DNA is TGTGCCAGCAGCCGCCGCGGGTCCGGCCTTAATTCACCCCTCCACTTT. This gives the protein CASSRRGSGLNSPLHF.

The J gene is TRBJ2-7, the V gene TRBV5-1; D not certain. V was shortened by 0 bases and J by 3 bases, with 10 bases between the two germline ends. This CDR3 comprises 14 residues. CDR1 and CDR2 (germline): SGHRS, YFSETQ. In DNA form, the CDR3 reads TGCGCCAGCAGCTTGGCCGAGGAGAGCTACGAGCAGTACTTC. Protein: CASSLAEESYEQYF.

V gene TRBV5-4 combines with J gene TRBJ2-4, with D possibly TRBD2 on 7 matching bases. CDR1 SGHNT and CDR2 YYREEE come from the germline V gene (reference sequence). This CDR3 has 18 amino acids. Trimming shortened V by 0 bases and J by 0 bases, and 16 bases separated the two germline ends. The CDR3 loop is CASSLALGGGGAKNIQYF. DNA of the CDR3: TGTGCCAGCAGCTTGGCTTTGGGGGGAGGGGGAGCCAAAAACATTCAGTACTTC. The full variable domain, its missing parts supplied by reference TRBV5-4 and TRBJ2-4, is ETGVTQSPTHLIKTRGQQVTLRCSSQSGHNTVSWYQQALGQGPQFIFQYYREEENGRGNFPPRFSGLQFPNYSSELNVNALELDDSALYLCASSLALGGGGAKNIQYFGAGTRLSVL.

The gene calls are TRBV11-2 and TRBJ2-1, with TRBD2 identical over 8 bases. The CDR3 extends over 15 amino acids. J was trimmed by 4 bases and V by 2 bases; bases with no gene match: 4. Germline CDR1 SGHAT, CDR2 FQNNGV. DNA for the CDR3: TGTGCCAGCAGCTTAATGACTAGCGATTACAATGAGCAGTTCTTC. Translating it yields CASSLMTSDYNEQFF.

The rearrangement links TRBV5-6 to TRBJ2-5, with 11 bases matching TRBD1. The ends lost 4 bases at V and 3 bases at J; junction bases unmatched: 2. From germline, CDR1 is SGHDT and CDR2 YYEEEE. The CDR3 loop spans 14 amino acids. The CDR3 loop is CASSRDRGKETQYF. CDR3 bases: TGTGCCAGCAGCCGGGACAGGGGGAAAGAGACCCAGTACTTC.

This chain uses TRBV5-5 with TRBJ2-7; TRBD1 aligns across 7 bases. The germline V gene has CDR1 SGHKS and CDR2 YYEKEE (reference sequence). This CDR3 is built from 15 residues. J gave up 2 bases and V 4 bases, and 9 bases lay outside the gene matches. The chain's CDR3 is CASSKFTGDPYEQYF. The CDR3 DNA reads TGTGCCAGCAGCAAATTCACAGGGGATCCCTACGAGCAGTACTTC.

The V gene is TRBV6-5, the J gene TRBJ1-1; maybe TRBD1 (6 bases). Germline CDR1 is MNHEY and CDR2 is SVGAGI. V gave up 4 bases and J gave up 1 base, with 10 bases separating them. There are 14 residues in the CDR3. CDR3 nucleotide sequence: TGTGCCAGCAGTTCGCCGACAGGGAACACTGAAGCTTTCTTT. This gives the protein CASSSPTGNTEAFF.

The CDR3 region is CASRNQGTGYPGGGYTF. In DNA form, the CDR3 reads TGTGCCAGTCGAAACCAGGGGACAGGGTACCCCGGCGGTGGCTACACCTTC. V is TRBV19 and J is TRBJ1-2; 9 positions agree with TRBD1. The CDR3 sequence is 17 residues long. Germline trimming cut 8 bases from V and 7 bases from J; bases unmatched to any gene: 20. Germline loops: CDR1 LNHDA, CDR2 SQIVND (reference sequence).

CDR3 region: CASSGHLGQMGYTF. In DNA, the CDR3 is TGTGCCAGCAGCGGGCACTTAGGACAGATGGGGTACACCTTC. The gene calls are TRBV9 and TRBJ1-2; D is perhaps TRBD1 (6 bases). Looked up from germline, CDR1 is SGDLS and CDR2 is YYNGEE. There are 14 residues in the CDR3. Trimming left V 3 bases short and J 11 bases short, with 20 bases between.

The genes are TRBV30 and TRBJ2-1; the match to TRBD2 covers 9 bases. The CDR3 sequence is 17 residues long. J was trimmed by 7 bases and V by 0 bases; bases with no gene match: 13. Germline loops: CDR1 GTSNPN, CDR2 SVGIG (reference sequence). CDR3 in amino acids: CAWSVRMLAGGRNEQFF. CDR3 sequence (DNA): TGTGCCTGGAGTGTTCGCATGTTGGCGGGAGGGAGGAATGAGCAGTTCTTC.

The V gene is TRBV5-4, the J gene TRBJ2-1, with 10 nucleotides matching TRBD2. V gave up 3 bases and J gave up 9 bases; unmatched junction bases: 6. The CDR3 spans 14 residues. Germline-derived CDR1 and CDR2 are SGHNT and YYREEE (reference sequence). CDR3 sequence reads: CASSSSGSLVEQFF. The CDR3 DNA reads as TGTGCCAGCAGCTCTAGCGGGAGCTTGGTTGAGCAGTTCTTC.

The chain couples TRBV11-3 to TRBJ1-1, with TRBD1 matching 10 bases. With V trimmed by 5 bases and J by 1 base, 10 bases remained unmatched. Germline CDR1 SGHNT, CDR2 YENEEA. This CDR3 has 17 residues. The CDR3 spells CASSRGGTGVKNTEAFF. CDR3 sequence (DNA): TGTGCCAGCAGCCGAGGGGGGACAGGGGTGAAGAACACTGAAGCTTTCTTT.

This chain links TRBV27 with TRBJ2-7; 8 positions agree with TRBD1. CDR3 length: 13 amino acids. V was clipped by 9 bases and J by 2 bases; unmatched bases: 6. Per germline, CDR1 MNHEY and CDR2 SMNVEV (reference sequence). CDR3 DNA: TGTGCCAGTTCAGCGACAGGGGCCTACGAGCAGTACTTC. Translated, it gives CASSATGAYEQYF.

The V call is TRBV5-6, the J call TRBJ2-3; D might be TRBD1 (6 bases). Germline V gives CDR1 SGHDT, CDR2 YYEEEE. The CDR3 spans 16 residues. Trimming took off 5 bases at V and 3 bases at J, with 19 bases between the two ends. The CDR3 nucleotides are TGTGCCAGCAGACGAGCCCTACAGGGTGGGACAGATACGCAGTATTTT. It is translated as CASRRALQGGTDTQYF.